What follows describes a single TCR beta chain. Only in-frame clones appear in the TCRdb table, and some are missing; sequencing was by immunoSEQ multiplex PCR. Among more than 150,000 clones, around nine tenths were seen once, and the ten largest hold around 0.63%. These data originate in a study of blood T cell repertoires in COVID-19. Looking at the study overall: The origin of the acute and convalescent COVID-19 samples was the United States, Italy and Spain.

The germline CDR1 and CDR2 sequences are KGHSH and LQKENI. V gave up 8 bases and J gave up 7 bases, with 9 bases separating them. The CDR3 length is 11 residues. The chain links TRBV18 to TRBJ2-1; a possible D gene is TRBD2 (6 bases). This TCR derives from a man aged 55 to 70 with COVID-19, enrolled during active disease. The sequencing sample was made of peripheral blood. The CDR3 region is CASLLANEQFF. Here the CDR3 DNA reads TGTGCCAGCCTTCTAGCGAATGAGCAGTTCTTC.